This T cell receptor beta chain was sequenced in a study of CD8 T cells in ankylosing spondylitis. Notes on the study in general: Blood from ankylosing spondylitis patients appeared to carry a characteristic roughly eight-variant TCR beta motif. Past research had described some motif variants in reactive arthritis synovial fluid and blood.

As for this clonotype: What it binds is not known.

Quantitative 5'-RACE with molecular barcodes was used to make the TCR beta libraries. MiXCR was run by TCRdb on the 5' RACE reads, yielding one entry per CDR3 protein. Here the sample spans more than 600,000 distinct CDR3 sequences, around 19% being singletons. From germline, CDR1 is SNHLY and CDR2 FYNNEI. The CDR3 contains 14 residues. V lost 0 bases to trimming and J lost 4 bases; unmatched junction nucleotides: 2. The receptor was derived from a male donor with ankylosing spondylitis. Material: blood, either unsorted or a sorted T cell fraction (not recorded which). The chain links TRBV2 to TRBJ1-2, with 7 positions matching TRBD1. The CDR3 DNA sequence: TGTGCCAGCAGTGAAGCGGCAGGGGGCTATGGCTACACCTTC. Its translation: CASSEAAGGYGYTF.